What follows is one T cell receptor beta chain and its context. Its antigen remains unknown. Repertoires were generated with immunoSEQ multiplex PCR, while TCRdb's copy carries only in-frame clones and drops some. The sample consists of around 700,000 clones, around 72% of them appearing once. Unmatched junction bases numbered 12, after V lost 7 bases and J lost 4 bases. There are 18 residues in the CDR3. The germline CDR1 and CDR2 sequences are KGHSH and LQKENI. This sample is drawn from a study of shared clonotypes between healthy human individuals. Study overall: A donor's plate count was three for CD4 naive and three for CD4 memory; CD8 naive had two and CD8 memory one.

Broader study findings: In contrast to clonotypes shared by all four donors, non-shared clonotypes had lower generation probabilities. On the whole, naive subsets had larger estimated richness than memory subsets had.

Sequenced sample: memory CD4+ T cells sorted from blood. Subset reported: CD45RA-negative fraction. The V and J genes are TRBV18 and TRBJ2-6; 11 positions agree with TRBD2. This TCR was recovered from a woman aged 25 to 39 in good health. CDR3 in DNA: TGTGCCAGCTTTTATAGCGGGAGGGAAAAATCCGGGGCCAACGTCCTGACTTTC. Translating it yields CASFYSGREKSGANVLTF.